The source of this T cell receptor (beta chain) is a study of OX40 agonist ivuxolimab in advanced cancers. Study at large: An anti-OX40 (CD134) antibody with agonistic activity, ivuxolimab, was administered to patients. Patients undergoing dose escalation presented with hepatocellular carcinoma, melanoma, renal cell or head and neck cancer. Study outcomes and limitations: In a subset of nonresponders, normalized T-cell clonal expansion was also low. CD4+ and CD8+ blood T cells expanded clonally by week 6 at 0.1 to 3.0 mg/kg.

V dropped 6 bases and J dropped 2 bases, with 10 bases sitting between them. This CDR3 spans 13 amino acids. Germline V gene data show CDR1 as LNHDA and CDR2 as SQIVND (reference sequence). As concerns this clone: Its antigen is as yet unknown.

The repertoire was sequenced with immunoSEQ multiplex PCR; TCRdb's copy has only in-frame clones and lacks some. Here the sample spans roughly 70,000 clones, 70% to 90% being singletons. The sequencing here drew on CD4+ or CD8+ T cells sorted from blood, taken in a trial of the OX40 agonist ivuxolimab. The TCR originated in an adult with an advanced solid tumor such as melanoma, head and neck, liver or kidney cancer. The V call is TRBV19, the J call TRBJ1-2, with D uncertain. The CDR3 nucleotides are TGTGCCAGTAGCCTGATGATGAACTATGGCTACACCTTC. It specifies CASSLMMNYGYTF.